The 13 T cell receptor beta chains given below trace back to one sample, sequenced in a study of OX40 agonist ivuxolimab in advanced cancers. Generated by immunoSEQ multiplex PCR, the TCRdb table keeps only in-frame clones and is missing some. The sample has some 19,000 clones; about four fifths are singletons. Sample: CD4+ or CD8+ T cells sorted from blood, taken in a trial of the OX40 agonist ivuxolimab. Every receptor here comes from an adult with an advanced solid tumor such as melanoma, head and neck, liver or kidney cancer.

The rearrangement joins TRBV27 to TRBJ2-7; 7 bases match TRBD1. Germline CDR1 is MNHEY and CDR2 is SMNVEV (reference sequence). V gave up 3 bases and J gave up 4 bases; unmatched junction bases: 6. The CDR3 loop spans 14 amino acids. DNA for the CDR3: TGTGCCAGCAGTTTGAAAGGGGGCCAGTACGAGCAGTACTTC. It translates to CASSLKGGQYEQYF.

This clone has only a few counts. This chain joins TRBV30 and TRBJ1-1; D remains ambiguous. The ends were cut back, 0 bases at V and 2 bases at J, with 7 bases in the middle. Germline CDR1 GTSNPN, CDR2 SVGIG (reference sequence). The CDR3 is made up of 13 amino acids. The CDR3 DNA reads TGTGCCTGGAGTGTAAGCAGCAACACTGAAGCTTTCTTT. Translation: CAWSVSSNTEAFF.

The V and J genes are TRBV9 and TRBJ2-2; D uncertain. V lost 2 bases to trimming and J lost 5 bases, with 13 bases between them. The CDR3 totals 15 residues. The germline V gene encodes CDR1 SGDLS and CDR2 YYNGEE. For the CDR3, the DNA is TGTGCCAGCAGCGTCTGGCAGCTGGGGACCGGGGAGCTGTTTTTT. Protein product: CASSVWQLGTGELFF.

V is TRBV27 and J is TRBJ1-1; possibly TRBD1 for D (5 bases). Germline V CDR1 and CDR2: MNHEY, SMNVEV (reference sequence). The CDR3 sequence is 14 residues long. The V gene lost 5 bases and the J gene lost 1 base, with 11 bases spanning the gap. CDR3 bases: TGTGCCAGCAGTCCCCCAACAGGGAACACTGAAGCTTTCTTT. It is translated as CASSPPTGNTEAFF.

This clone has more than one count but fewer than ten. This chain connects TRBV29-1 to TRBJ2-2, with D hard to call. The germline V and J ends were trimmed by 3 bases and 1 base, with 6 bases remaining between them. The CDR3 runs to 13 residues. CDR1 SQVTM and CDR2 ANQGSEA come from the germline V gene. CDR3 sequence reads: CSVDLQNTGELFF. The CDR3 DNA reads TGCAGCGTTGATTTACAGAACACCGGGGAGCTGTTTTTT.

This chain links TRBV27 with TRBJ1-6, with TRBD1 matching 8 bases. Germline-derived CDR1 and CDR2 are MNHEY and SMNVEV (reference sequence). The V and J ends lost 2 bases and 0 bases, in that order; junction bases with no gene match: 9. This CDR3 region has 19 residues. CDR3 in amino acids: CASSLEGQEKSSYNSPLHF. CDR3 coding DNA: TGTGCCAGCAGTTTAGAGGGACAGGAAAAGAGCTCCTATAATTCACCCCTCCACTTT.

The chain links TRBV7-3 to TRBJ2-3; D might be TRBD2 (7 bases). The CDR3 has 16 residues. Trimming took off 5 bases at V and 0 bases at J, with 15 bases between the two ends. Per germline, CDR1 SGHTA and CDR2 FQGTGA. Written as DNA, the CDR3 is TGTGCCAGCAGCCCCCTAGGGGGGGGTAGCACAGATACGCAGTATTTT. This translates into CASSPLGGGSTDTQYF.

This clone was counted only a few times. The chain uses TRBV7-8 and TRBJ2-5; perhaps TRBD2 as D (6 bases). The length of the CDR3 is 15 residues. Germline-derived CDR1 and CDR2 are SGHVS and FQNEAQ. Trimming removed 1 base at V and 4 bases at J, with 13 bases between. The CDR3 reads CASSLVNGGAETQYF. CDR3 bases: TGTGCCAGCAGCTTAGTAAACGGAGGGGCAGAGACCCAGTACTTC.

The rearrangement links TRBV6-1 to TRBJ2-7, with D possibly TRBD1 on 7 matching bases. CDR3 size: 14 residues. Germline loops: CDR1 MNHNS, CDR2 SASEGT. V dropped 3 bases and J dropped 2 bases, with 11 bases sitting between them. The CDR3 DNA follows: TGTGCCAGCAGTGACTCAGGGGGGACCTACGAGCAGTACTTC. It codes for CASSDSGGTYEQYF.

The rearrangement uses TRBV23-1 and TRBJ1-2, with 11 bases that match TRBD1. TRBV23-1 counts as an open reading frame of uncertain function. J gave up 7 bases and V 7 bases, and 17 bases lay outside the gene matches. CDR3 length equals 17 residues. CDR3 loop: CASTKILGGTGGSGYTF. CDR3 sequence (DNA): TGCGCCAGCACTAAAATTCTTGGCGGGACAGGGGGATCTGGCTACACCTTC.

The J gene is TRBJ2-7, the V gene TRBV5-6; D gene uncertain. The germline CDR1 and CDR2 sequences are SGHDT and YYEEEE. The ends were cut back, 6 bases at V and 2 bases at J, with 12 bases in the middle. The CDR3 is made up of 13 amino acids. For the CDR3, the DNA is TGTGCCAGCACCTACTGGCAGGCCTACGAGCAGTACTTC. Encoded protein: CASTYWQAYEQYF.

The J gene is TRBJ1-5, the V gene TRBV16; D possibly corresponds to TRBD1 (5 bases). This CDR3 is 17 amino acids long. Deletions cut 3 bases from V and 1 base from J, with 16 bases between. The germline CDR1 and CDR2 sequences are KGHSY and FQNENV. The chain's CDR3 is CASSHQDTNWSNQPQHF. DNA for the CDR3: TGTGCCAGCAGCCATCAGGACACTAACTGGAGCAATCAGCCCCAGCATTTT.

J is TRBJ2-1 and V is TRBV28; D might be TRBD2 (6 bases). The V gene lost 6 bases and the J gene lost 8 bases, with 11 bases spanning the gap. From germline, CDR1 is MDHEN and CDR2 SYDVKM. CDR3 length: 12 residues. The CDR3 DNA reads as TGTGCCAGCAGATGGGGGGTCTATGAGCAGTTCTTC. The encoded protein is CASRWGVYEQFF.